The 28 T cell receptor beta chains presented below share a single source sample, sequenced in a study of T cell repertoires in cytomegalovirus infection. In TCRdb, the reads were re-called with MiXCR into one record per CDR3 protein. The sample contains hundreds of thousands of distinct CDR3 sequences, 15% to 20% of which appear only once. The sequencing sample was made of PBMCs. The receptors stem from a human donor in good health (CMV status not recorded). Some clones in this sample may be carry-over from other donors' samples.

The chain has TRBV28 and TRBJ1-1; possibly TRBD1 for D (6 bases). Trimming took off 6 bases at V and 3 bases at J, with 17 bases between the two ends. The CDR3 consists of 15 residues. CDR1 and CDR2 (germline): MDHEN, SYDVKM. CDR3 in amino acids: CASRGGGVSHTEAFF. CDR3 bases: TGTGCCAGCAGAGGGGGGGGGGTGAGTCACACTGAAGCTTTCTTT.

The V call is TRBV7-2, the J call TRBJ1-1; 9 nucleotides agree with TRBD1. Germline V lookup: CDR1 SGHTA, CDR2 FQGNSA. This CDR3 spans 13 amino acids. V lost 9 bases to trimming and J lost 4 bases; unmatched junction nucleotides: 6. Here the CDR3 DNA reads TGTGCCAGTTGTACGGACAGGGGCACTGAAGCTTTCTTT. It yields the protein CASCTDRGTEAFF.

This clonotype showed up many times. V is TRBV6-2 or TRBV6-3 and J is TRBJ2-3; D gene unclear. The germline gives CDR1 MNHEY, CDR2 SVGEGT. V was trimmed by 7 bases and J by 2 bases, leaving 13 bases between them. This CDR3 is 14 amino acids long. In DNA form, the CDR3 reads TGTGCCAGCACCAAAGGCTCCTACACAGATACGCAGTATTTT. The encoded protein is CASTKGSYTDTQYF.

This clonotype came up a few times. This chain connects TRBV7-9 to TRBJ1-1, with D possibly being TRBD1 (5 bases). V lost 5 bases and J 7 bases, leaving 11 bases between the germline ends. This CDR3 is 12 amino acids long. Germline V lookup: CDR1 SEHNR, CDR2 FQNEAQ (reference sequence). Here the CDR3 DNA reads TGTGCCAGCAGCCACGGACAACTTGAAGCTTTCTTT. This encodes CASSHGQLEAFF.

This clonotype was picked up many times. The CDR3 bases are TGTGCCAGCAGCATCACTAGCGGGGGTCTTTACGAGCAGTACTTC. The encoded protein is CASSITSGGLYEQYF. The chain recombines TRBV7-2 with TRBJ2-7; 11 bases agree with TRBD2. The CDR3 runs 15 residues. Germline values: CDR1 SGHTA, CDR2 FQGNSA. V trimming: 5 bases; J trimming: 4 bases; junction bases outside the gene matches: 7.

The rearrangement links TRBV2 to TRBJ2-4; 11 bases line up with TRBD1. CDR1 is SNHLY, CDR2 FYNNEI, per germline. This CDR3 has 19 residues. V was pared by 5 bases and J by 0 bases, with 12 bases of the junction left unmatched. The CDR3 region is CASSTRDRGFPLAKNIQYF. Here the CDR3 DNA reads TGTGCCAGCAGTACCCGGGACAGGGGGTTCCCCCTAGCCAAAAACATTCAGTACTTC.

This clonotype occurred a few times. This sequence joins TRBV12-3 or TRBV12-4 and TRBJ2-4, with a weak D call TRBD2 (7 bases). V was pared by 4 bases and J by 2 bases, with 21 bases between. The length of the CDR3 is 18 residues. The CDR3, as DNA: TGTGCCAGCAGTTCCACGACGGGGGGCGCTGTGTCCAAAAACATTCAGTACTTC. Translating gives CASSSTTGGAVSKNIQYF.

This clonotype was seen only a few times. The rearrangement uses TRBV10-3 and TRBJ2-1, with TRBD1 as a possible D gene (5 bases). CDR3 length: 16 residues. The germline gives CDR1 ENHRY, CDR2 SYGVKD. Trimming left V 2 bases short and J 4 bases short, with 15 bases between. DNA for the CDR3: TGTGCCATCAGTGAGCCGAGTGGCCAGGGTTACAATGAGCAGTTCTTC. This encodes CAISEPSGQGYNEQFF.

There are a few counts of this clonotype. The chain links TRBV6-1 to TRBJ1-5, with D perhaps matching TRBD1 (5 bases). V was clipped by 1 base and J by 7 bases, with 14 bases between them. The CDR3 sequence is 15 residues long. Germline V gene lookup returns CDR1 MNHNS and CDR2 SASEGT. For the CDR3, the DNA is TGTGCCAGCAGTGAAGGAGGGCAGGGTATGCAGCCCCAGCATTTT. Its translation is CASSEGGQGMQPQHF.

The rearrangement links TRBV5-6 to TRBJ2-3; tentatively, D is TRBD2 (6 bases). CDR1 is SGHDT, CDR2 YYEEEE, per germline. The CDR3 sequence is 19 residues long. V was trimmed by 2 bases and J by 1 base, leaving 23 bases between them. The CDR3 is CASSFVSDLARGRTDTQYF. The CDR3 bases are TGTGCCAGCAGCTTCGTCAGTGACCTAGCGAGAGGCCGCACAGATACGCAGTATTTT.

In regard to this clonotype: One junction end disagrees with the germline gene, perhaps due to a read error. This sequence joins TRBV28 and TRBJ2-7; D gene ambiguous. The length of the CDR3 is 14 residues. CDR1 is MDHEN, CDR2 SYDVKM, per germline. The chain's CDR3 is CVSSSLDRLYEQYF. As DNA, the CDR3 is TGTGTCAGCAGTTCCCTGGACCGGCTCTACGAGCAGTACTTC.

There are a few counts of this clonotype. The J gene is TRBJ2-1, the V gene TRBV5-1; 7 positions match TRBD1. Germline V gene lookup returns CDR1 SGHRS and CDR2 YFSETQ. This CDR3 comprises 16 residues. The V segment lost 4 bases and the J segment 9 bases; nucleotides outside the gene matches: 16. CDR3 coding DNA: TGCGCCAGCAGCACCCCCGGGACAGCTGCTATCGGTGAGCAGTTCTTC. Its translation is CASSTPGTAAIGEQFF. The entire variable domain, with the rest obtained from reference TRBV5-1 and TRBJ2-1, is as follows: KAGVTQTPRYLIKTRGQQVTLSCSPISGHRSVSWYQQTPGQGLQFLFEYFSETQRNKGNFPGRFSGRQFSNSRSEMNVSTLELGDSALYLCASSTPGTAAIGEQFFGPGTRLTVL.

This clonotype was recorded many times. The V and J genes are TRBV7-8 and TRBJ2-1; 12 bases match TRBD1. With V trimmed by 5 bases and J by 7 bases, 9 bases remained unmatched. Germline V gives CDR1 SGHVS, CDR2 FQNEAQ. This CDR3 is built from 16 residues. In DNA, the CDR3 is TGTGCCAGCAGCACACGGGGACAGGGGGCGCAAAATGAGCAGTTCTTC. This translates into CASSTRGQGAQNEQFF.

The chain has TRBV12-3 or TRBV12-4 and TRBJ1-2; D uncertain. Trimming cost V 6 bases and J 9 bases, with 11 bases left between them. This CDR3 is built from 11 residues. The chain's CDR3 is CASSDGLSYTF. The CDR3, as DNA: TGTGCCAGCAGCGACGGGCTGAGCTACACCTTC.

This clonotype was recorded many times. The chain's CDR3 is CASSLEGRVSAEQYF. The DNA for the CDR3 is TGTGCCAGCAGCTTAGAGGGCAGGGTCTCTGCCGAGCAGTACTTC. The chain links TRBV7-2 to TRBJ2-7, with D perhaps TRBD1 (5 bases). From germline, CDR1 is SGHTA and CDR2 FQGNSA. V lost 1 base and J lost 6, with 16 bases in between. The CDR3 loop spans 15 amino acids.

This clonotype was recorded a few times. The V and J genes are TRBV9 and TRBJ2-7, with D possibly matching TRBD1 (5 bases). Per the germline V gene, CDR1 is SGDLS and CDR2 is YYNGEE. V gave up 0 bases and J gave up 3 bases, with 13 bases separating them. The CDR3 runs to 15 residues. The CDR3 here is CASSVVPGSRYEQYF. In DNA form, the CDR3 reads TGTGCCAGCAGCGTAGTTCCAGGGTCCCGCTACGAGCAGTACTTC.

This clonotype appeared a few times. The rearrangement uses TRBV19 and TRBJ1-5, with D hard to call. The CDR3 totals 15 residues. Germline V gene data show CDR1 as LNHDA and CDR2 as SQIVND (reference sequence). Trimming took off 3 bases at V and 4 bases at J, with 13 bases between the two ends. This CDR3 is CASSITAFGNQPQHF. CDR3 bases: TGTGCCAGTAGTATCACGGCCTTTGGGAATCAGCCCCAGCATTTT.

This clonotype was observed a handful of times. One junction end disagrees with the germline gene, perhaps due to a read error. The chain uses TRBV28 and TRBJ2-3; perhaps TRBD1 as D (5 bases). This CDR3 has 16 amino acids. CDR1 and CDR2 from the germline V gene are MDHEN and SYDVKM. CDR3 sequence reads: CASSLEWLGLTTDTHF. Written as DNA, the CDR3 is TGTGCCAGCAGTTTGGAATGGTTGGGGCTAACCACAGATACGCATTTT.

A word on this clonotype: At one of its ends the junction is not consistent with the germline gene, which may arise from a read error. The V call is TRBV2, the J call TRBJ2-1, with 7 positions matching TRBD2. The CDR3 runs 11 residues. The germline V gene has CDR1 SNHLY and CDR2 FYNNEI. This CDR3 is CASSTGLQRIF. CDR3 sequence (DNA): TGTGCCAGCAGTACGGGACTACAGAGGATCTTC.

This clonotype was counted many times. The chain joins TRBV28 to TRBJ2-7, with D unclear. CDR3 length equals 15 residues. CDR1 and CDR2 from the germline V gene are MDHEN and SYDVKM. Between the trimmed V and J ends, which lost 3 bases and 3 bases, there was a span of 15 bases. For the CDR3, the DNA is TGTGCCAGCAGTTTGGCGTCCGACAAATTCTACGAGCAGTACTTC. Translation gives CASSLASDKFYEQYF.

This clonotype was seen many times. The chain recombines TRBV25-1 with TRBJ1-2; tentatively, D is TRBD1 (6 bases). Germline V lookup: CDR1 MGHDK, CDR2 SYGVNS. V lost 4 bases to trimming and J lost 3 bases, with 24 bases between them. CDR3 size: 18 residues. As DNA, the CDR3 is TGTGCCAGCAGTGCACCCCGGGGAGGGACACCCCTCGACTATGGCTACACCTTC. Amino acid sequence: CASSAPRGGTPLDYGYTF.

In its sample, this clonotype was seen a few times. A read error may account for a junction end that differs from germline. V gene TRBV7-9 combines with J gene TRBJ2-6; weak D call: TRBD1 (6 bases). The germline gives CDR1 SEHNR, CDR2 FQNEAQ (reference sequence). This CDR3 is built from 16 residues. The CDR3 region is CASTLQGQSGANVLTF. DNA for the CDR3: TGTGCCAGCACCTTACAGGGACAATCTGGGGCCAACGTCCTGACTTTC.

This clonotype was observed a few times. The chain has TRBV7-9 and TRBJ1-6; TRBD1 is a possible D gene (6 bases). Germline values: CDR1 SEHNR, CDR2 FQNEAQ (reference sequence). The CDR3 runs 13 residues. V lost 5 bases and J 14 bases, leaving 16 bases between the germline ends. For the CDR3, the DNA is TGTGCCAGCAGCCTTGGACAGTCTTGGGCCCTCCACTTT. The encoded protein is CASSLGQSWALHF. Supplemented by reference TRBV7-9 and TRBJ1-6, the full variable domain reads DTGVSQNPRHKITKRGQNVTFRCDPISEHNRLYWYRQTLGQGPEFLTYFQNEAQLEKSRLLSDRFSAERPKGSFSTLEIQRTEQGDSAMYLCASSLGQSWALHFGNGTRLTVT.

This clonotype has at least ten counts. This rearrangement joins TRBV12-3 or TRBV12-4 to TRBJ2-5; D might be TRBD2 (7 bases). The CDR3 spans 17 residues. V lost 1 base and J 1 base, leaving 16 bases between the germline ends. Here the CDR3 reads CASSLGSGGPVQETQYF. In nucleotides, the CDR3 is TGTGCCAGCAGTTTAGGATCGGGGGGCCCGGTCCAAGAGACCCAGTACTTC.

A few counts support this clonotype. J is TRBJ2-5 and V is TRBV27; possible D gene TRBD2, 7 bases. The CDR3 covers 17 residues. Germline lookup yields CDR1 MNHEY and CDR2 SMNVEV (reference sequence). V gave up 6 bases and J gave up 5 bases, with 25 bases separating them. CDR3 DNA sequence: TGTGCCAGCAGCCCTACAGGGTTGAGCGGGATGAGGGAGACCCAGTACTTC. It yields the protein CASSPTGLSGMRETQYF.

In DNA, the CDR3 is TGTGCCAGCAGTGAAGCGCCGGGCCTGTACGAGCAGTACTTC. Its translation is CASSEAPGLYEQYF. V usage is TRBV2 and J usage is TRBJ2-7, with no clear D. The CDR3 sequence is 14 residues long. CDR1 is SNHLY, CDR2 FYNNEI, per germline. V gave up 0 bases and J gave up 4 bases, with 10 bases separating them.

There are many counts of this clonotype. The chain employs TRBV7-8 and TRBJ1-5; TRBD1 matches at 10 bases. The CDR3 spans 17 residues. Germline values: CDR1 SGHVS, CDR2 FQNEAQ. The ends lost 2 bases at V and 1 base at J; junction bases unmatched: 5. The chain's CDR3 is CASSLNPGQGSNQPQHF. The DNA of the CDR3 is TGTGCCAGCAGCTTAAATCCGGGACAGGGGAGCAATCAGCCCCAGCATTTT.

The J gene is TRBJ1-1, the V gene TRBV19; D gene unclear. The germline CDR1 and CDR2 sequences are LNHDA and SQIVND (reference sequence). V was cut by 4 bases and J by 0 bases, with 3 bases left in between. CDR3 length: 12 residues. For the CDR3, the DNA is TGTGCCAGTAGTAGGGTGAACACTGAAGCTTTCTTT. It codes for CASSRVNTEAFF.